This TCR beta chain was obtained from a study of T cell changes during pregnancy in multiple sclerosis (dated by TCRdb to between 2018 and 2021). General notes on the study: The study examined how the T cell repertoire changed over the course of pregnancy in women with multiple sclerosis.

Preparation of the library involved the immunoSEQ multiplex PCR assay. Drawn from immuneACCESS, this table holds only the in-frame rearrangements with V and J called that TCRdb kept. Clones are partly lost; checked studies trace under half to an unresolved V gene and leave the rest unexplained. Counted in this sample were tens of thousands of clones; around 90% of them appeared once. About 5.5% of the sample rests with the top ten. CDR1 and CDR2, looked up from the germline V gene (reference sequence), are MNHEY and SMNVEV. Measured from the cysteine to the phenylalanine, the CDR3 is 15 residues long. Here the CDR3 DNA is all that survives: 45 bases in frame from base 1. V sheds 6 bases and J sheds 0 bases, leaving 14 bases between their ends. About this clone itself: The specificity of this receptor is unknown. Nothing much larger sits one base from this clone, and base qualities are not available.

This clonotype was obtained from a female donor in good health, enrolled as a control in a pregnancy study. The source material was CD8+ T cells from peripheral blood mononuclear cells, sampled after pregnancy. The receptor chain draws on TRBV27 and TRBJ1-1; no D gene call is confident. The CDR3 corresponds to CASSPAELVNTEAFF. The DNA sequence is as follows: TGTGCCAGCAGCCCCGCGGAGCTCGTGAACACTGAAGCTTTCTTT.